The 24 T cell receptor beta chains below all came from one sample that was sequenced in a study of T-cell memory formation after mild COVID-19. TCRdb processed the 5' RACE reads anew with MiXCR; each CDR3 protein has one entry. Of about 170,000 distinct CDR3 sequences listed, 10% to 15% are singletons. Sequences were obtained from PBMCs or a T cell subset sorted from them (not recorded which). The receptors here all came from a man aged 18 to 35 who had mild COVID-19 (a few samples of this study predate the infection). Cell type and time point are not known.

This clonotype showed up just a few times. The CDR3 DNA follows: TGTGCCACCGCTACAGGGGCTGGAAACACCATATATTTT. Translating it yields CATATGAGNTIYF. V is TRBV7-3 and J is TRBJ1-3; 7 nucleotides line up with TRBD1. From germline, CDR1 is SGHTA and CDR2 FQGTGA. The CDR3 covers 13 residues. V lost 10 bases, J lost 2 bases, and 5 bases stayed unmatched.

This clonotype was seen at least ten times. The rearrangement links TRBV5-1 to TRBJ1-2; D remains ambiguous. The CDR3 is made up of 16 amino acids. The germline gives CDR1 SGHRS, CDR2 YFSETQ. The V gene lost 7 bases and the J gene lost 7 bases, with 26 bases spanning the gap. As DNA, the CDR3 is TGCGCCAGCTTTGATTCGTCGGCATTGGACGTTCGTGGCTACACCTTC. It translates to CASFDSSALDVRGYTF.

CDR3 loop: CASSDDSGGAAEQFF. In DNA form, the CDR3 reads TGTGCCAGCAGTGATGACAGCGGGGGGGCCGCTGAGCAGTTCTTC. This chain uses TRBV6-4 with TRBJ2-1, with 10 bases aligning to TRBD2. The CDR3 runs 15 residues. V shed 3 bases, J shed 9 bases, and the junction held 8 bases outside the gene matches. In germline, CDR1 is MRHNA, CDR2 SNTAGT.

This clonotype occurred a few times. The CDR3 region has the DNA TGCAGCGTTGGAGGACAGGGGAATTCACCCCTCCACTTT. This codes for CSVGGQGNSPLHF. The chain couples TRBV29-1 to TRBJ1-6, with TRBD1 identical over 9 bases. The CDR3 contains 13 residues. Germline V gene data show CDR1 as SQVTM and CDR2 as ANQGSEA. V trimming: 4 bases; J trimming: 7 bases; junction bases outside the gene matches: 2. Full variable domain (outside the CDR3, taken from reference TRBV29-1 and TRBJ1-6): SAVISQKPSRDICQRGTSLTIQCQVDSQVTMMFWYRQQPGQSLTLIATANQGSEATYESGFVIDKFPISRPNLTFSTLTVSNMSPEDSSIYLCSVGGQGNSPLHFGNGTRLTVT.

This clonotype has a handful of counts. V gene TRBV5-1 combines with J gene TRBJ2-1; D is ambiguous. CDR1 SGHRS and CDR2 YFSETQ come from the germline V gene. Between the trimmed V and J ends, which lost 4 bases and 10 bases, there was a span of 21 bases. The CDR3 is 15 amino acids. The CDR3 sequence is CASSPLGPTRKEQFF. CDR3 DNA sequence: TGCGCCAGCAGCCCACTCGGGCCTACGAGGAAAGAGCAGTTCTTC.

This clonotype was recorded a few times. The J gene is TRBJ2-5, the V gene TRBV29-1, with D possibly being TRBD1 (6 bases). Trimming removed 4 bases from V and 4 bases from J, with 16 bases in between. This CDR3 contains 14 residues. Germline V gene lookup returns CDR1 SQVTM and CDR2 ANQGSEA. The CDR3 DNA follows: TGCAGCGTTGGAGGGCTGGGGGCTCTAGAGACCCAGTACTTC. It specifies CSVGGLGALETQYF.

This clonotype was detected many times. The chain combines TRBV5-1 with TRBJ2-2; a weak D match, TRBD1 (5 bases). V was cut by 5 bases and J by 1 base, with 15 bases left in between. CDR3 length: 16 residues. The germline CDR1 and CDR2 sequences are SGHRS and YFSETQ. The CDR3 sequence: CASSRTDTLNTGELFF. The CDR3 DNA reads TGCGCCAGCAGTAGGACGGACACTCTGAACACCGGGGAGCTGTTTTTT. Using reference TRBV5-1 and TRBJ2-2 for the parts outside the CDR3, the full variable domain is KAGVTQTPRYLIKTRGQQVTLSCSPISGHRSVSWYQQTPGQGLQFLFEYFSETQRNKGNFPGRFSGRQFSNSRSEMNVSTLELGDSALYLCASSRTDTLNTGELFFGEGSRLTVL.

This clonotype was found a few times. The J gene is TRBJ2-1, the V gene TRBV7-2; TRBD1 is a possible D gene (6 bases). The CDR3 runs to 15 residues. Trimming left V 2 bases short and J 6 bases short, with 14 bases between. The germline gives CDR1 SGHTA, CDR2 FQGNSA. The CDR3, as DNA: TGTGCCAGCAGCTTACGGCAGGGGTCAGGCAATGAGCAGTTCTTC. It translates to CASSLRQGSGNEQFF.

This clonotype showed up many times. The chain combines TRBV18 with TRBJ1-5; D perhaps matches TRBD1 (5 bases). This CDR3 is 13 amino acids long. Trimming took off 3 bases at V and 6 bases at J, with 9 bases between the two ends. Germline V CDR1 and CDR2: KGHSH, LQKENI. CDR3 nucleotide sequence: TGTGCCAGCTCACCGGGGGGGGGTCAGCCCCAGCATTTT. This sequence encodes CASSPGGGQPQHF.

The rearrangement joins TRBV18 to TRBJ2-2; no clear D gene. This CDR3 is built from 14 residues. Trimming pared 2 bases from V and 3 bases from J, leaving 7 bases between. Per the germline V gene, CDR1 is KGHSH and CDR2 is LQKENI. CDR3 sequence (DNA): TGTGCCAGCTCACCAAGTCTCGACACCGGGGAGCTGTTTTTT. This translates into CASSPSLDTGELFF. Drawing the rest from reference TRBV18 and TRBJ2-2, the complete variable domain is NAGVMQNPRHLVRRRGQEARLRCSPMKGHSHVYWYRQLPEEGLKFMVYLQKENIIDESGMPKERFSAEFPKEGPSILRIQQVVRGDSAAYFCASSPSLDTGELFFGEGSRLTVL.

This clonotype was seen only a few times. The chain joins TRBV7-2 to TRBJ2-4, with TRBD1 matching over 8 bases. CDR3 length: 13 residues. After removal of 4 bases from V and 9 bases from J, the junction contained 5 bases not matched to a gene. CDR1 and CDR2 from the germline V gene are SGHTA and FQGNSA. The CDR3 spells CASSSLDRGIQYF. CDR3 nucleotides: TGTGCCAGCAGCTCGTTAGACAGGGGCATTCAGTACTTC.

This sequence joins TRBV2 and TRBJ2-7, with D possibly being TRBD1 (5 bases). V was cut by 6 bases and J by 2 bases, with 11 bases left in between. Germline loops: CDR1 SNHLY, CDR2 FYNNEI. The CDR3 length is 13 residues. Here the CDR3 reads CASSAGRAYEQYV. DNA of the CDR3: TGTGCCAGCAGCGCCGGCAGGGCCTACGAGCAGTACGTC.

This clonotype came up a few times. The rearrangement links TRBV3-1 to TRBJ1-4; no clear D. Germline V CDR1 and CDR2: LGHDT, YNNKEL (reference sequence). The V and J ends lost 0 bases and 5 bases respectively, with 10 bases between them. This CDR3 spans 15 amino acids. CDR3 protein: CASSQEQARNEKLFF. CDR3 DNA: TGTGCCAGCAGCCAAGAACAAGCACGGAATGAAAAACTGTTTTTT.

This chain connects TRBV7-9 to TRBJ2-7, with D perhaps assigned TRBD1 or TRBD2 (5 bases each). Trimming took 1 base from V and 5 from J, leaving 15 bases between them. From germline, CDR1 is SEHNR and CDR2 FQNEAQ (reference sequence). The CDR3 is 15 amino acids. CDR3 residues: CASSLGQPEVHEQYV. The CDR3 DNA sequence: TGTGCCAGCAGCTTAGGACAGCCGGAGGTCCACGAGCAGTACGTC.

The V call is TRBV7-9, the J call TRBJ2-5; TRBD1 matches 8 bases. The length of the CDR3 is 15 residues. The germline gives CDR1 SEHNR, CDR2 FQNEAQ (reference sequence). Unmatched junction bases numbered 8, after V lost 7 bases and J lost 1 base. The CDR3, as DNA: TGTGCCAGCACGCCGGGACAGGTTTCCCAAGAGACCCAGTACTTC. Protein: CASTPGQVSQETQYF.

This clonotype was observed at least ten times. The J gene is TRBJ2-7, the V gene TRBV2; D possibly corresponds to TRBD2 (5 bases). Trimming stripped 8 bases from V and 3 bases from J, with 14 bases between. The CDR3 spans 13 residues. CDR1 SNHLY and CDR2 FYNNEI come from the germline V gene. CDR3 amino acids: CASGVGRDYEQYV. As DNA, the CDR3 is TGTGCCAGCGGAGTAGGCCGGGACTACGAGCAGTACGTC.

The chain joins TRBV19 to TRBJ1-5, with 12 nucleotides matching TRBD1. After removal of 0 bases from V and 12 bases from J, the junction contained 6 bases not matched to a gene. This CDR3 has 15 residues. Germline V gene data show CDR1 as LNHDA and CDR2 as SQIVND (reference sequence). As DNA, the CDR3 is TGTGCCAGTAGTATAGAGGGACAGGGGGCGATTCACCAGCATTTT. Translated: CASSIEGQGAIHQHF.

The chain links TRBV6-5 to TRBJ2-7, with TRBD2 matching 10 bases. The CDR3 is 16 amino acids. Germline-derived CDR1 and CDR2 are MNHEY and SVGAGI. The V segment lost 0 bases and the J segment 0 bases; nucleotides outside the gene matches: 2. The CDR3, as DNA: TGTGCCAGCAGTTACTCGACTAGCGGGCCCTCCTACGAGCAGTACTTC. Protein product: CASSYSTSGPSYEQYF.

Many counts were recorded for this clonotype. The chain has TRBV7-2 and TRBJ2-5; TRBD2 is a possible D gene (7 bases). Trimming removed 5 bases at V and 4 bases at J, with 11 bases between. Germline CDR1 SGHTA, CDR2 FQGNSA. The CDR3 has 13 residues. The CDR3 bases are TGTGCCAGCAGCGGGGGGGCTGGAGAGACCCAGTACTTC. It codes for CASSGGAGETQYF.

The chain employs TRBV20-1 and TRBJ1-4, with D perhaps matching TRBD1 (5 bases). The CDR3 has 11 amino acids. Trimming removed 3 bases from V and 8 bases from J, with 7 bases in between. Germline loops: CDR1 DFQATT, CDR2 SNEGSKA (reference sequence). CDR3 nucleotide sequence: TGCAGTGCTAGGAACAGGGAAAAACTGTTTTTT. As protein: CSARNREKLFF.

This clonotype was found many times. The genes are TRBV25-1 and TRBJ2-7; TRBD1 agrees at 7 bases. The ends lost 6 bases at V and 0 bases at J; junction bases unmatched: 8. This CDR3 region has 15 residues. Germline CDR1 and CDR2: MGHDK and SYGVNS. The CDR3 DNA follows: TGTGCCAGCAGCCCCAGTGACAGGGCCTCCTACGAGCAGTACTTC. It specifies CASSPSDRASYEQYF.

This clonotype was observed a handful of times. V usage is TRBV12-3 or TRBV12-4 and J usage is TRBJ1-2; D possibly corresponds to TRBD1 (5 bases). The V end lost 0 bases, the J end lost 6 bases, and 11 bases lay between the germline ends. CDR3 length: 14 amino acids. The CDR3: CASSLAHRMDGYTF. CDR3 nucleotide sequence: TGTGCCAGCAGTTTAGCCCACAGGATGGATGGCTACACCTTC.

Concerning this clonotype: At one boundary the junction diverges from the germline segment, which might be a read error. CDR3 nucleotides: TGTGCCAGCACTCCAGCAGGACACCATGAGACCCAGTACTTC. It encodes CASTPAGHHETQYF. This sequence joins TRBV28 and TRBJ2-5, with a weak D call TRBD1 (5 bases). Germline CDR1 MDHEN, CDR2 SYDVKM. The CDR3 covers 14 residues.

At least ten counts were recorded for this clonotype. CDR3 sequence (DNA): TGTGCCAGCAGCTTGGGGTCAGTAGTAGTTTCACCCCTCCACTTT. Translation gives CASSLGSVVVSPLHF. The chain combines TRBV7-2 with TRBJ1-6, with D hard to call. The CDR3 runs 15 residues. Trimming left V 3 bases short and J 9 bases short, with 15 bases between. From germline, CDR1 is SGHTA and CDR2 FQGNSA.